Presented here are 16 T cell receptor beta chains from one specimen sequenced in a study of blood T cell repertoires in COVID-19. The method was immunoSEQ multiplex PCR; TCRdb's version includes in-frame clones alone and lacks a portion of them. The sample has roughly 180,000 clones; around 95% are singletons. The source material was peripheral blood. Every receptor here comes from a man aged 25 to 40 with COVID-19, enrolled during active disease.

The CDR3 region has the DNA TGTGCCAGTCGGACACCCCTGGGATATGGCTACACCTTC. This codes for CASRTPLGYGYTF. V and J are TRBV27 and TRBJ1-2; a weak D match, TRBD1 (5 bases). The ends were cut back, 9 bases at V and 5 bases at J, with 16 bases in the middle. The length of the CDR3 is 13 residues. Germline lookup yields CDR1 MNHEY and CDR2 SMNVEV (reference sequence).

The V gene is TRBV5-1, the J gene TRBJ1-1, with D tentatively TRBD1 (6 bases). CDR3 length: 19 residues. Germline CDR1 SGHRS, CDR2 YFSETQ. V was pared by 1 base and J by 3 bases, with 25 bases between. The CDR3 nucleotides are TGCGCCAGCAGCTTGTATTCTGGTAAACAGGGAAAGAGGGACACTGAAGCTTTCTTT. Encoded protein: CASSLYSGKQGKRDTEAFF.

This rearrangement joins TRBV9 to TRBJ2-2, with 8 nucleotides matching TRBD1. Losses at the gene ends were 0 bases for V and 3 bases for J; bases not matched to a gene: 7. This CDR3 is 17 amino acids long. In germline, CDR1 is SGDLS, CDR2 YYNGEE. The CDR3 DNA reads TGTGCCAGCAGCGTAGACACCGGGACAGGCTACACCGGGGAGCTGTTTTTT. Residues: CASSVDTGTGYTGELFF.

V gene TRBV14 combines with J gene TRBJ1-2; no firm D call. Per germline, CDR1 SGHDN and CDR2 FVKESK. The ends were cut back, 1 base at V and 0 bases at J, with 9 bases in the middle. This CDR3 comprises 15 residues. As DNA, the CDR3 is TGTGCCAGCAGCCAAGGGCACCCAGCTAACTATGGCTACACCTTC. Translated, it gives CASSQGHPANYGYTF.

This chain connects TRBV5-1 to TRBJ2-3; D not resolved. The V and J ends lost 2 bases and 4 bases respectively, with 11 bases between them. In germline, CDR1 is SGHRS, CDR2 YFSETQ. CDR3 size: 14 residues. This chain's CDR3 is CASSLLLEADTQYF. CDR3 in DNA: TGCGCCAGCAGCTTATTGCTAGAGGCAGATACGCAGTATTTT. Full variable domain (missing parts from reference TRBV5-1 and TRBJ2-3): KAGVTQTPRYLIKTRGQQVTLSCSPISGHRSVSWYQQTPGQGLQFLFEYFSETQRNKGNFPGRFSGRQFSNSRSEMNVSTLELGDSALYLCASSLLLEADTQYFGPGTRLTVL.

The chain recombines TRBV6-5 with TRBJ2-2; D possibly corresponds to TRBD2 (5 bases). Germline CDR1 MNHEY, CDR2 SVGAGI. Trimming took 10 bases from V and 4 from J, leaving 16 bases between them. CDR3 length: 14 amino acids. The chain's CDR3 is CATIVAAGTGELFF. CDR3 DNA sequence: TGTGCCACCATCGTCGCTGCGGGCACCGGGGAGCTGTTTTTT.

V gene TRBV18 combines with J gene TRBJ1-2; 8 bases match TRBD1. Germline V gene lookup returns CDR1 KGHSH and CDR2 LQKENI. V lost 3 bases, J lost 7 bases, and 10 bases stayed unmatched. This CDR3 has 15 amino acids. This chain's CDR3 is CASSPMDRDSGGYTF. For the CDR3, the DNA is TGTGCCAGCTCACCCATGGACAGGGACAGCGGTGGCTACACCTTC.

The chain couples TRBV5-4 to TRBJ2-7; 13 nucleotides line up with TRBD2. The trim removed 3 bases at V and 3 bases at J, leaving 6 bases unmatched. There are 16 residues in the CDR3. The V gene's germline CDR1 is SGHNT and CDR2 YYREEE (reference sequence). The CDR3 region is CASSSSGLAGVYEQYF. CDR3 coding DNA: TGTGCCAGCAGCTCGAGCGGACTAGCGGGGGTCTACGAGCAGTACTTC.

This sequence joins TRBV4-1 and TRBJ2-7; D ambiguous. V dropped 0 bases and J dropped 3 bases, with 12 bases sitting between them. The germline V gene has CDR1 MGHRA and CDR2 YSYEKL. The length of the CDR3 is 15 residues. The CDR3 here is CASSQDRGPLYEQYF. The CDR3 nucleotides read TGCGCCAGCAGCCAAGACCGAGGTCCCCTCTACGAGCAGTACTTC.

This rearrangement joins TRBV7-9 to TRBJ1-1; TRBD1 matches at 7 bases. The CDR3 loop spans 15 amino acids. Unmatched junction bases numbered 4, after V lost 1 base and J lost 2 bases. Looked up from germline, CDR1 is SEHNR and CDR2 is FQNEAQ (reference sequence). Here the CDR3 DNA reads TGTGCCAGCAGCTTAGGGGACAGCAGTAACACTGAAGCTTTCTTT. It is translated as CASSLGDSSNTEAFF. The full variable domain, completed using reference TRBV7-9 and TRBJ1-1, is DTGVSQNPRHKITKRGQNVTFRCDPISEHNRLYWYRQTLGQGPEFLTYFQNEAQLEKSRLLSDRFSAERPKGSFSTLEIQRTEQGDSAMYLCASSLGDSSNTEAFFGQGTRLTVV.

This chain connects TRBV7-2 to TRBJ1-5, with D perhaps TRBD1 (6 bases). The germline V gene has CDR1 SGHTA and CDR2 FQGNSA. CDR3 length equals 14 residues. Trimming cost V 5 bases and J 3 bases, with 11 bases left between them. The CDR3 loop is CASSPDRPNQPQHF. In DNA form, the CDR3 reads TGTGCCAGCAGCCCCGACAGGCCCAATCAGCCCCAGCATTTT. Full variable domain (outside the CDR3, taken from reference TRBV7-2 and TRBJ1-5): GAGVSQSPSNKVTEKGKDVELRCDPISGHTALYWYRQSLGQGLEFLIYFQGNSAPDKSGLPSDRFSAERTGGSVSTLTIQRTQQEDSAVYLCASSPDRPNQPQHFGDGTRLSIL.

This clone was recorded once. The chain uses TRBV10-3 and TRBJ2-7, with 10 positions matching TRBD1. CDR1 is ENHRY and CDR2 is SYGVKD in the germline V gene. Unmatched junction bases numbered 7, after V lost 3 bases and J lost 2 bases. The CDR3 consists of 16 residues. CDR3 sequence reads: CAISEAGTGATYEQYF. DNA for the CDR3: TGTGCCATCAGTGAAGCCGGGACAGGGGCCACCTACGAGCAGTACTTC.

The rearrangement joins TRBV7-3 to TRBJ1-2, with a tentative D call TRBD1 (6 bases). The CDR3 loop spans 14 amino acids. V was cut by 2 bases and J by 2 bases, with 9 bases left in between. The germline gives CDR1 SGHTA, CDR2 FQGTGA. The CDR3 is CASSLSGGNYGYTF. The CDR3 DNA reads as TGTGCCAGCAGCTTATCTGGGGGCAACTATGGCTACACCTTC.

V usage is TRBV29-1 and J usage is TRBJ1-2, with D uncertain. Per germline, CDR1 SQVTM and CDR2 ANQGSEA. Trimming took 1 base from V and 3 from J, leaving 9 bases between them. The CDR3 is 13 amino acids. The CDR3 loop reads CSVEGGSHYGYTF. The DNA of the CDR3 is TGCAGCGTTGAAGGCGGCAGCCACTATGGCTACACCTTC.

The rearrangement uses TRBV18 and TRBJ2-6; tentative D call: TRBD2 (5 bases). Trimming stripped 3 bases from V and 0 bases from J, with 6 bases between. The V gene's germline CDR1 is KGHSH and CDR2 LQKENI. This CDR3 region has 15 residues. The CDR3 loop reads CASSPRGSGANVLTF. As DNA, the CDR3 is TGTGCCAGCTCACCCCGGGGCTCTGGGGCCAACGTCCTGACTTTC.

This chain joins TRBV6-4 and TRBJ2-7, with D tentatively TRBD2 (5 bases). V was pared by 8 bases and J by 3 bases, with 17 bases between. The V gene's germline CDR1 is MRHNA and CDR2 SNTAGT. CDR3 length: 14 residues. CDR3 bases: TGTGCCAGCCCCGGCCTAGCTGGCGTCTACGAGCAGTACTTC. Translation gives CASPGLAGVYEQYF.